This T cell receptor (beta chain) emerged from a study of blood T cells in healthy people across ages. The second PCR ran roughly 6 to 11 cycles with a sample-barcoded 5' primer and J-beta primers. Each TCR beta cDNA got a 12-nucleotide random molecular identifier. TCRdb reanalysed the 5' RACE reads using MiXCR and keeps one entry per CDR3 protein. The sample includes about 830,000 distinct CDR3 sequences, 58% of them seen just once. The CDR3 covers 12 residues. V lost 6 bases, J lost 4 bases, and 8 bases lay in between. The individuals who served as donors were healthy Caucasians living in Russia, aged roughly 6 to 90. Donors gave 9 to 10 milliliters of peripheral blood apiece. Each sample used at least 7 million PBMCs.

This clonotype was obtained from a man aged 30 to 45 in good health. The V call is TRBV12-3 or TRBV12-4, the J call TRBJ2-3; no firm D call. The sequenced sample was blood. The DNA of the CDR3 is TGTGCCAGCAGATTATTGGCAGATACGCAGTATTTT. The encoded protein is CASRLLADTQYF.